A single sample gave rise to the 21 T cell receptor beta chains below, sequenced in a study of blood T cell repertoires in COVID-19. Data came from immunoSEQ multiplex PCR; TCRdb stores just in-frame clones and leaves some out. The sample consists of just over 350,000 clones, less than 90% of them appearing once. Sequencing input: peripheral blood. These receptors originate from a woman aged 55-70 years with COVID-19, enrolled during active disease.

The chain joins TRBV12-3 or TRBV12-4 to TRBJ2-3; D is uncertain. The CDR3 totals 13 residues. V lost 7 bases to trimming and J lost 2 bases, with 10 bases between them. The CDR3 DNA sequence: TGTGCCAGCACCCCGGTTAACACAGATACGCAGTATTTT. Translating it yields CASTPVNTDTQYF.

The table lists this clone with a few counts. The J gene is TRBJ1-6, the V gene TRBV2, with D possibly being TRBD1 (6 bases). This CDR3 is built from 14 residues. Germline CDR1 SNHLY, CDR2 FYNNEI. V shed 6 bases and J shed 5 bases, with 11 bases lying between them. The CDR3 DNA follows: TGTGCCAGCAGCAGGACAGTGAATAATTCACCCCTCCACTTT. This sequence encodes CASSRTVNNSPLHF.

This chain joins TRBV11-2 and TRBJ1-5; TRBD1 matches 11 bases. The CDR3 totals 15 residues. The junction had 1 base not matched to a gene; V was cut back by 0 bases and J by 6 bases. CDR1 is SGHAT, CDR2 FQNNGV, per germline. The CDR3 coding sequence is TGTGCCAGCAGCTTAGAGGGGACAGGGGGTCAGCCCCAGCATTTT. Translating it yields CASSLEGTGGQPQHF.

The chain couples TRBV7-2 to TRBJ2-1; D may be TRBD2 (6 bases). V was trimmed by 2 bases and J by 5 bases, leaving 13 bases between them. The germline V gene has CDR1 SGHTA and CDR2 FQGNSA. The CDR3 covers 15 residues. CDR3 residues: CASSLSSGSDNEQFF. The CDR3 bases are TGTGCCAGCAGCTTATCGAGCGGGTCGGACAATGAGCAGTTCTTC.

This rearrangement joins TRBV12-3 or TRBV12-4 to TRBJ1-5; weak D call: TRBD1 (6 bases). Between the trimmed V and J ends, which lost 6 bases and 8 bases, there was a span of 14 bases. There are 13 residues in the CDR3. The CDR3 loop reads CASSQDRKKPQHF. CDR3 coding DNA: TGTGCCAGCAGCCAAGACAGGAAGAAGCCCCAGCATTTT.

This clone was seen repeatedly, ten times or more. The CDR3 is CASSSPSTGGIYGYTF. CDR3 nucleotide sequence: TGTGCCAGCAGTTCCCCATCAACAGGGGGAATTTATGGCTACACCTTC. The chain is built from TRBV5-5 and TRBJ1-2, with TRBD1 matching 8 bases. V was clipped by 5 bases and J by 5 bases; unmatched bases: 14. The germline CDR1 and CDR2 sequences are SGHKS and YYEKEE (reference sequence). The CDR3 has 16 residues.

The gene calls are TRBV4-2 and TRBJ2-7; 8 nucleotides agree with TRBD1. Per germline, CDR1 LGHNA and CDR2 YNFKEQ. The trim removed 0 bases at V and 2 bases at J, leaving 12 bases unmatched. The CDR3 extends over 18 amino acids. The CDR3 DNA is TGTGCCAGCAGCCAAGATCCCTGGGGACAGGAAATAACCTACGAGCAGTACTTC. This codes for CASSQDPWGQEITYEQYF.

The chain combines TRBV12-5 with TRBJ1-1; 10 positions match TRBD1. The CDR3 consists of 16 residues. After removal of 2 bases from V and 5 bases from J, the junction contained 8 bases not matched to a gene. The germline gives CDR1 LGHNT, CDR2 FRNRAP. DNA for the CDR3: TGTGCTAGTGGTTTGACCCCGACAGGGGGCGCGACTGAAGCTTTCTTT. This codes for CASGLTPTGGATEAFF.

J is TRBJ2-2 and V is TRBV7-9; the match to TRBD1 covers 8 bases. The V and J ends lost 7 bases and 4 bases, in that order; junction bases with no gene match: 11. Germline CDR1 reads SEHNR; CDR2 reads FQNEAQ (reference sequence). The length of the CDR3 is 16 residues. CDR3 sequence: CASTTGGRATTGELFF. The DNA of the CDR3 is TGTGCCAGCACCACAGGGGGGAGAGCGACCACCGGGGAGCTGTTTTTT.

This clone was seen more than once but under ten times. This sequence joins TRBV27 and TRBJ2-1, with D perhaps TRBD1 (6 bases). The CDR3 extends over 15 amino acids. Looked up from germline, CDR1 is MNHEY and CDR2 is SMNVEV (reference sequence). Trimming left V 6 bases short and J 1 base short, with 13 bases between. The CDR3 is CASRIQGFSYNEQFF. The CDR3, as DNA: TGTGCCAGCAGAATACAGGGTTTTTCCTACAATGAGCAGTTCTTC.

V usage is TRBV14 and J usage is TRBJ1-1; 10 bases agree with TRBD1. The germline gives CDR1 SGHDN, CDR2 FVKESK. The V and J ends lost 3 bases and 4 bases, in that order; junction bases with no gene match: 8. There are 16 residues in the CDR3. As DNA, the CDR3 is TGTGCCAGCAGCCACCGGACAGGGGGTAACGGCACTGAAGCTTTCTTT. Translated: CASSHRTGGNGTEAFF.

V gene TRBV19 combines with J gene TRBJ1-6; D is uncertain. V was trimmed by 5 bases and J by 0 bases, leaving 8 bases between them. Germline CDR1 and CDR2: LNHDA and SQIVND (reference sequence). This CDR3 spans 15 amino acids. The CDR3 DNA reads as TGTGCCAGTAGTCCGCTGAGCTCCTATAATTCACCCCTCCACTTT. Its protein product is CASSPLSSYNSPLHF.

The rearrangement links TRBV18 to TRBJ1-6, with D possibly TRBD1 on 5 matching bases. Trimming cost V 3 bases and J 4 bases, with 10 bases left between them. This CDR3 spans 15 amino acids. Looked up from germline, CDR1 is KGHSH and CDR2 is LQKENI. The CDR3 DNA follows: TGTGCCAGCTCACCCGCAGGGTCGTATAATTCACCCCTCCACTTT. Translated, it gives CASSPAGSYNSPLHF.

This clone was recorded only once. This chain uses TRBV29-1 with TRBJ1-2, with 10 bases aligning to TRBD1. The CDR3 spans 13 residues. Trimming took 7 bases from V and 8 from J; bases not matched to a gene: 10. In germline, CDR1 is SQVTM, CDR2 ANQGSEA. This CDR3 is CSALRTGGGGYTF. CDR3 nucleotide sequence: TGCAGCGCCCTTCGGACAGGGGGGGGAGGCTACACCTTC.

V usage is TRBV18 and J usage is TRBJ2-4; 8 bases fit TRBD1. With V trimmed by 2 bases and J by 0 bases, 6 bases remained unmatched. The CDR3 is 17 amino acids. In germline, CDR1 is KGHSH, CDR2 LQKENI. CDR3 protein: CASSPRAGGEAKNIQYF. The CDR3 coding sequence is TGTGCCAGCTCACCAAGGGCAGGGGGCGAAGCCAAAAACATTCAGTACTTC.

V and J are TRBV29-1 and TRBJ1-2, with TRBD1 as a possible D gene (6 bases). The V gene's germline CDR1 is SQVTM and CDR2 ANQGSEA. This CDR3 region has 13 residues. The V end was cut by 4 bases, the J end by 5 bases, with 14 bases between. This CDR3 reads CSVVQGNLYGYTF. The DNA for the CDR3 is TGCAGCGTTGTACAGGGAAACCTTTATGGCTACACCTTC.

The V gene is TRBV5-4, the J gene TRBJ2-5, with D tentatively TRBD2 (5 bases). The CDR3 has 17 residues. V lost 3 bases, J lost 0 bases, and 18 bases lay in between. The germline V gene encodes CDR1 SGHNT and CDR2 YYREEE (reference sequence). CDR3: CASSSRADTGYQETQYF. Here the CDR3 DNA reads TGTGCCAGCAGCTCCCGGGCCGATACGGGGTACCAAGAGACCCAGTACTTC.

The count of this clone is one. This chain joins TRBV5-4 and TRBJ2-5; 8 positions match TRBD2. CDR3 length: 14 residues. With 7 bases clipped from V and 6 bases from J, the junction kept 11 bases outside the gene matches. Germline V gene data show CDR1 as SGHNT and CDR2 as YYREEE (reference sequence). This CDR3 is CASGDSGAGQTQYF. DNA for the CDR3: TGTGCCAGCGGAGATAGCGGGGCCGGCCAGACCCAGTACTTC.

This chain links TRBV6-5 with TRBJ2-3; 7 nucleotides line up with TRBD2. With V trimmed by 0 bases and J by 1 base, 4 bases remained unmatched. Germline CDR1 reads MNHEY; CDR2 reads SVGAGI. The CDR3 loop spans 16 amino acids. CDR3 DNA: TGTGCCAGCAGTTACTCCGGACGGGGGGGCACAGATACGCAGTATTTT. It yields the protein CASSYSGRGGTDTQYF.

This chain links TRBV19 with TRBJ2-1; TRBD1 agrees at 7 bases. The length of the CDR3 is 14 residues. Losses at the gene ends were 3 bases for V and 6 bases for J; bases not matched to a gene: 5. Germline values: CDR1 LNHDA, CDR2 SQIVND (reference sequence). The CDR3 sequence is CASSIETGSNEQFF. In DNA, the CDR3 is TGTGCCAGTAGTATCGAGACAGGGTCCAATGAGCAGTTCTTC.

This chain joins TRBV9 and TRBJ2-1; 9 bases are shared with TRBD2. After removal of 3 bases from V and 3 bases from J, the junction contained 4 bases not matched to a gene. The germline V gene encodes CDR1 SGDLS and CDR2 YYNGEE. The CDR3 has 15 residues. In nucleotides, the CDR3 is TGTGCCAGCAGCGGCGGCGGGGGGGGCTACAATGAGCAGTTCTTC. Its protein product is CASSGGGGGYNEQFF. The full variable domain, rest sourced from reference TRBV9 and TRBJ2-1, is DSGVTQTPKHLITATGQRVTLRCSPRSGDLSVYWYQQSLDQGLQFLIQYYNGEERAKGNILERFSAQQFPDLHSELNLSSLELGDSALYFCASSGGGGGYNEQFFGPGTRLTVL.